The rows below give T cell receptor beta chains drawn from one sample of a study of beta chain features in type 1 diabetes. Clones were read by immunoSEQ multiplex PCR, and TCRdb kept only the in-frame ones, dropping some. This table holds more than 250,000 clones, roughly 20% found once. Sample: naive CD4+ T cells from blood. These receptors were obtained from a woman in her thirties or forties with type 1 diabetes. CDR3s include the opening cysteine and the closing phenylalanine or tryptophan. Fields, in order: V gene, D gene, J gene, clone size, CDR3 protein, CDR3 DNA. D genes are given only for firm matches. A clone size is listed for some rows: how often the clone was seen (once, few, many), or a class if it is expanded.

>TRBV29-1|-|TRBJ2-2|few
CSVGVGGSGELFF
TGCAGCGTTGGTGTTGGGGGGTCCGGGGAGCTGTTTTTT
>TRBV29-1|-|TRBJ2-6|few
CSVAISGANVLTF
TGCAGCGTGGCCATCTCTGGGGCCAACGTCCTGACTTTC
>TRBV5-4|-|TRBJ2-3|-
CASSLLATGADTQYF
TGTGCCAGCAGCTTACTAGCTACAGGGGCAGATACGCAGTATTTT
>TRBV6-6|-|TRBJ2-2|-
CASSTPGQMNTGELFF
TGTGCCAGCAGTACACCCGGACAGATGAACACCGGGGAGCTGTTTTTT
>TRBV18|TRBD1|TRBJ2-1|-
CASSPSTGGNEQFF
TGTGCCAGCTCACCATCGACAGGGGGCAATGAGCAGTTCTTC
>TRBV19|TRBD1|TRBJ2-7|few
CASSEQGAYEQYF
TGTGCCAGTAGTGAGCAGGGGGCTTACGAGCAGTACTTC
>TRBV5-6|-|TRBJ1-2|-
CASSLRGYGYTF
TGTGCCAGCAGCTTGCGAGGGTATGGCTACACCTTC
>TRBV29-1|TRBD2|TRBJ2-5|few
CSVPGRPQYF
TGCAGCGTTCCCGGGAGGCCCCAGTACTTC
>TRBV5-4|TRBD1|TRBJ1-2|few
CASSSDRENYGYTF
TGTGCCAGCAGCTCGGACAGGGAAAACTATGGCTACACCTTC
>TRBV29-1|-|TRBJ2-3|few
CSVVPLSTDTQYF
TGCAGCGTTGTCCCTCTAAGCACAGATACGCAGTATTTT
>TRBV5-1|TRBD1|TRBJ1-1|few
CASSTRQGRTEAFF
TGCGCCAGCAGCACCAGACAGGGTAGGACTGAAGCTTTCTTT
>TRBV7-2|-|TRBJ1-1|-
CASSLGRYTEAFF
TGTGCCAGCAGCTTAGGGAGGTACACTGAAGCTTTCTTT
>TRBV15|TRBD1|TRBJ2-1|few
CATSSLPGQGSYNEQFF
TGTGCCACCAGCTCGTTACCCGGACAGGGGTCCTACAATGAGCAGTTCTTC
>TRBV4-1|-|TRBJ1-5|-
CASRKTPGNQPQHF
TGCGCCAGCAGGAAAACTCCCGGCAATCAGCCCCAGCATTTT
>TRBV7-2|-|TRBJ2-3|-
CASRLRGQSTDTQYF
TGTGCCAGCAGGCTACGGGGACAAAGCACAGATACGCAGTATTTT
>TRBV28|TRBD2|TRBJ2-3|few
CASSLAGRVDTQYF
TGTGCCAGCAGCCTAGCGGGAAGGGTAGATACGCAGTATTTT
>TRBV15|TRBD2|TRBJ2-5|few
CATSRSGFSGGGETQYF
TGTGCCACCAGCAGATCTGGATTTTCAGGCGGGGGAGAGACCCAGTACTTC
>TRBV27|TRBD1|TRBJ1-2|few
CASSPQGALTLGGYTF
TGTGCCAGCAGCCCCCAGGGGGCGTTAACTCTGGGTGGCTACACCTTC
>TRBV19|TRBD2|TRBJ2-1|few
CASSTLAAFNNEQFF
TGTGCCAGTAGTACTCTAGCGGCATTCAACAATGAGCAGTTCTTC
>TRBV7-9|-|TRBJ1-1|-
CAYAGGAHTEAFF
TGTGCTTACGCGGGGGGGGCTCACACTGAAGCTTTCTTT
>TRBV7-9|-|TRBJ1-5|few
CASSPVTFNQPQHF
TGTGCCAGCAGCCCGGTCACTTTCAATCAGCCCCAGCATTTT
>TRBV5-4|TRBD2|TRBJ2-1|few
CASSLSGTSGVLEQFF
TGTGCCAGCAGCTTGTCCGGGACTAGCGGAGTCCTTGAGCAGTTCTTC
>TRBV7-2|-|TRBJ1-2|-
CASSPQENYGYTF
TGTGCCAGCAGCCCCCAGGAAAACTATGGCTACACCTTC
>TRBV4-2|-|TRBJ1-2|-
CASSAQAYGYTF
TGTGCCAGCAGCGCACAGGCGTATGGCTACACCTTC
>TRBV28|-|TRBJ2-1|few
CASISPDGAGEQFF
TGTGCCAGCATTTCCCCGGATGGTGCGGGAGAGCAGTTCTTC
>TRBV29-1|TRBD1|TRBJ2-3|-
CSVRYAGTGTDTQYF
TGCAGCGTTCGTTACGCCGGGACAGGGACAGATACGCAGTATTTT
>TRBV4-3|TRBD1|TRBJ2-1|-
CASSQTGGEQFF
TGCGCCAGCAGCCAAACAGGGGGTGAGCAGTTCTTC
>TRBV29-1|-|TRBJ1-1|few
CSVSDGLNTEAFF
TGCAGCGTCTCCGACGGGTTGAACACTGAAGCTTTCTTT
>TRBV2|TRBD1|TRBJ1-5|few
CASGQGDQPQHF
TGTGCCAGCGGACAGGGTGATCAGCCCCAGCATTTT
>TRBV12-5|-|TRBJ2-2|-
CASGLVGSTGELFF
TGTGCTAGTGGTTTGGTAGGGAGCACCGGGGAGCTGTTTTTT
>TRBV14|TRBD1|TRBJ2-6|-
CASSSSRGTGSSGANVLTF
TGTGCCAGCAGCTCCTCTCGAGGGACAGGGAGCTCTGGGGCCAACGTCCTGACTTTC
>TRBV9|TRBD1|TRBJ1-2|few
CASKTGTGFLGYTF
TGTGCCAGCAAGACCGGGACAGGGTTCCTTGGCTACACCTTC
>TRBV6-5|-|TRBJ2-7|few
CASKAGWEDEQYF
TGTGCCAGCAAGGCAGGGTGGGAGGACGAGCAGTACTTC
>TRBV5-6|TRBD2|TRBJ2-1|few
CASSLRSGRSSNEQFF
TGTGCCAGCAGCTTGAGGAGCGGGAGGTCCTCGAATGAGCAGTTCTTC
>TRBV7-2|-|TRBJ2-7|few
CASSLRGLASSYEQYF
TGTGCCAGCAGCCTTCGCGGGCTAGCGAGCTCCTACGAGCAGTACTTC
>TRBV28|TRBD1|TRBJ1-5|-
CASSHRGASNQPQHF
TGTGCCAGCAGTCACAGGGGGGCTAGCAATCAGCCCCAGCATTTT
>TRBV9|-|TRBJ2-2|-
CASSVAGGNRNTGELFF
TGTGCCAGCAGCGTAGCTGGGGGGAATAGGAACACCGGGGAGCTGTTTTTT
>TRBV7-8|-|TRBJ2-7|-
CASSAPRVPYEQYF
TGTGCCAGCAGCGCTCCCAGGGTTCCCTACGAGCAGTACTTC
>TRBV5-1|-|TRBJ2-3|-
CASSLGGSSTDTQYF
TGCGCCAGCAGCTTAGGGGGTTCTAGCACAGATACGCAGTATTTT
>TRBV19|TRBD1|TRBJ2-3|few
CASSPDRGLADTQYF
TGTGCCAGTAGTCCGGACAGGGGGCTAGCAGATACGCAGTATTTT
>TRBV6-1|TRBD2|TRBJ2-1|few
CASQDSGIYNEQFF
TGTGCCAGCCAGGATAGCGGGATCTACAATGAGCAGTTCTTC
>TRBV6-5|-|TRBJ1-3|-
CASRRTVGNTIYF
TGTGCCAGCAGGAGGACAGTCGGAAACACCATATATTTT
>TRBV4-2|-|TRBJ1-2|-
CASSQGVQRRDYGYTF
TGTGCCAGCAGCCAAGGCGTCCAGAGGCGAGACTATGGCTACACCTTC
>TRBV27|-|TRBJ1-1|few
CASSSGLVMNTEAFF
TGTGCCAGCAGTTCTGGACTGGTCATGAACACTGAAGCTTTCTTT
>TRBV18|TRBD1|TRBJ2-7|-
CASSPYRDRVREQYF
TGTGCCAGCTCACCCTACCGGGACAGGGTACGCGAGCAGTACTTC
>TRBV7-3|-|TRBJ1-2|few
CASSPGGDYGYTF
TGTGCCAGCAGCCCCGGGGGGGACTATGGCTACACCTTC
>TRBV7-9|TRBD2|TRBJ2-7|few
CASSFGTSGEQYF
TGTGCCAGCAGCTTTGGGACTAGCGGCGAGCAGTACTTC
>TRBV2|-|TRBJ2-5|few
CASPPQGQETQYF
TGTGCCAGCCCCCCGCAGGGTCAAGAGACCCAGTACTTC
>TRBV9|-|TRBJ2-5|-
CASSRGETQYF
TGTGCCAGCAGCCGGGGAGAGACCCAGTACTTC
>TRBV9|TRBD2|TRBJ2-7|-
CASSVGGTSGIYEQYF
TGTGCCAGCAGCGTAGGAGGGACTAGCGGGATTTACGAGCAGTACTTC
>TRBV5-4|-|TRBJ1-1|-
CASSFGGDTEAFF
TGTGCCAGCAGCTTTGGTGGAGACACTGAAGCTTTCTTT
>TRBV29-1|TRBD1|TRBJ1-1|-
CSAHSDRVTTEAFF
TGCAGCGCTCACTCGGACAGGGTAACAACTGAAGCTTTCTTT
>TRBV5-1|-|TRBJ1-5|-
CASSLSINQPQHF
TGCGCCAGCAGCTTGAGCATCAATCAGCCCCAGCATTTT
>TRBV10-3|-|TRBJ2-3|few
CAISESGGSTDTQYF
TGTGCCATCAGTGAGTCGGGGGGAAGCACAGATACGCAGTATTTT
>TRBV4-1|TRBD1|TRBJ1-3|-
CASSHFFPRTGAYGNTIYF
TGCGCCAGCAGCCACTTCTTCCCCCGGACAGGGGCTTACGGAAACACCATATATTTT
>TRBV28|TRBD2|TRBJ2-1|-
CASSLGGLAGTYYNEQFF
TGTGCCAGCAGTTTAGGGGGACTAGCGGGGACCTACTACAATGAGCAGTTCTTC